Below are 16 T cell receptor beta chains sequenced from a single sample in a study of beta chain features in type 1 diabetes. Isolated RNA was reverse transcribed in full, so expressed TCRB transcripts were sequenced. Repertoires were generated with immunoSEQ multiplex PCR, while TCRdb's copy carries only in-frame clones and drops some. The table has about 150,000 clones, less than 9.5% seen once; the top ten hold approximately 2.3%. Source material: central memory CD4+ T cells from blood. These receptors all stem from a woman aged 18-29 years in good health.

In DNA form, the CDR3 reads TGTGCCAGCAGCCCATGGGGGACAGGGGGCCGCTTTGAGCAGTTCTTC. It yields the protein CASSPWGTGGRFEQFF. This chain links TRBV11-2 with TRBJ2-1, with TRBD1 matching 12 bases. With 5 bases clipped from V and 9 bases from J, the junction kept 11 bases outside the gene matches. Germline values: CDR1 SGHAT, CDR2 FQNNGV. The CDR3 sequence is 16 residues long.

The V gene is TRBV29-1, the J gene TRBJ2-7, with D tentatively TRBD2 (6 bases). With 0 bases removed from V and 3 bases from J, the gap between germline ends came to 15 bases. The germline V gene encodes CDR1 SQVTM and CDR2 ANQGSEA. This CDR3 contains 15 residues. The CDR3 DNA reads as TGCAGCGTTGAAGATCCGATTAGCGGCATCTACGAGCAGTACTTC. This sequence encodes CSVEDPISGIYEQYF.

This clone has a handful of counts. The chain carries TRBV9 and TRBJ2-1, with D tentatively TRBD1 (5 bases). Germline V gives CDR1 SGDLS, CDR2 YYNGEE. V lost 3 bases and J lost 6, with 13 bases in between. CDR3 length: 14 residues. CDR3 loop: CASSADRVSNEQFF. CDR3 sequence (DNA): TGTGCCAGCAGCGCCGACAGAGTGAGCAATGAGCAGTTCTTC. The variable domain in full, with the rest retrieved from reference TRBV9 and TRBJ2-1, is DSGVTQTPKHLITATGQRVTLRCSPRSGDLSVYWYQQSLDQGLQFLIQYYNGEERAKGNILERFSAQQFPDLHSELNLSSLELGDSALYFCASSADRVSNEQFFGPGTRLTVL.

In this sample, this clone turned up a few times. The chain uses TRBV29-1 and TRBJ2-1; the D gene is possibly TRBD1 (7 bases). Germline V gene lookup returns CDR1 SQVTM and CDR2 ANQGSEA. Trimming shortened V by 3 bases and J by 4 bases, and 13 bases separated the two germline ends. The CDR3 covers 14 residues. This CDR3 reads CSVDEGAGYNEQFF. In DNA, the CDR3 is TGCAGCGTTGATGAGGGGGCGGGGTACAATGAGCAGTTCTTC.

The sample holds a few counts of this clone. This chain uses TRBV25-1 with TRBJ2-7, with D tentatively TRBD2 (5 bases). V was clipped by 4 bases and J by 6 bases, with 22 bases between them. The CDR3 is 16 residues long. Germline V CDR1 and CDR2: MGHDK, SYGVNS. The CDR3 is CASSGDRGSIPGEQYF. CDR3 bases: TGTGCCAGCAGTGGCGACCGTGGGAGTATACCAGGCGAGCAGTACTTC.

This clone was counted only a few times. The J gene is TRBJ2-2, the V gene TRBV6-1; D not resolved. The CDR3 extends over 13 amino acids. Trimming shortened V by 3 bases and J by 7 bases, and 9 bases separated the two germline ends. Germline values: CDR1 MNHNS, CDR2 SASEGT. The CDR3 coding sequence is TGTGCCAGCAGTGATAGAGTAATCGGGGAGCTGTTTTTT. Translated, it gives CASSDRVIGELFF.

This CDR3 reads CASSGQGSQPQHF. CDR3 DNA sequence: TGTGCCAGCAGTGGACAGGGAAGCCAGCCCCAGCATTTT. This chain uses TRBV2 with TRBJ1-5, with 7 bases that match TRBD1. This CDR3 has 13 amino acids. Germline assignment: CDR1 SNHLY and CDR2 FYNNEI. V lost 4 bases to trimming and J lost 7 bases; unmatched junction nucleotides: 4.

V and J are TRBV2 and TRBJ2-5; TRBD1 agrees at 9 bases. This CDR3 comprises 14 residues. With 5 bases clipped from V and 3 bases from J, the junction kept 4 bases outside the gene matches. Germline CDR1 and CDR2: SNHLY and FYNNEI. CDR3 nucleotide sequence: TGTGCCAGCAGTCTTAGGACAGGGGAAGAGACCCAGTACTTC. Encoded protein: CASSLRTGEETQYF.

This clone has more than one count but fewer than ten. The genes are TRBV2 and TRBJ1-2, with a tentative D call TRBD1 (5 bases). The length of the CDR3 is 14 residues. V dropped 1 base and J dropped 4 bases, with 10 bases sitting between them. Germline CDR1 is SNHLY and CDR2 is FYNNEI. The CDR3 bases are TGTGCCAGCAGTGAAGAAGGGGTTGGCTATGGCTACACCTTC. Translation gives CASSEEGVGYGYTF.

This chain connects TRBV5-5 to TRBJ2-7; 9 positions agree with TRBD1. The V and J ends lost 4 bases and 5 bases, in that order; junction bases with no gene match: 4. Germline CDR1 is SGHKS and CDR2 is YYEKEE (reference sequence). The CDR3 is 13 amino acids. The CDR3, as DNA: TGTGCCAGCAGCCGACAGGGGGTCCACGAGCAGTACTTC. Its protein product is CASSRQGVHEQYF.

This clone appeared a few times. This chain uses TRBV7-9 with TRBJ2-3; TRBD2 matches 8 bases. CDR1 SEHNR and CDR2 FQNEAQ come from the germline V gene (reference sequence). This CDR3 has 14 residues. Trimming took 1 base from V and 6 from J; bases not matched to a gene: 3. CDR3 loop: CASSLVAGGDTQYF. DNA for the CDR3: TGTGCCAGCAGCTTAGTGGCGGGAGGCGATACGCAGTATTTT.

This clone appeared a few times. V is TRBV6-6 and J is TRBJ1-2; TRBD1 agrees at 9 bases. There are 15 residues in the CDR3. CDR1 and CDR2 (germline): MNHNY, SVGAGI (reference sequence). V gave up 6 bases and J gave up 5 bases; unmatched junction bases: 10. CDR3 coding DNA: TGTGCCAGCAGCACCATCCGGGACAGGGAGTATGGCTACACCTTC. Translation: CASSTIRDREYGYTF.

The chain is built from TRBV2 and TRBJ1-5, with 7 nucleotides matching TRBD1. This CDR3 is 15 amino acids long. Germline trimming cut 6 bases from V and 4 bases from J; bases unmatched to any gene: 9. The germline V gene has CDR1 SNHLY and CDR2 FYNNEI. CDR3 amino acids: CASSEEETGNQPQHF. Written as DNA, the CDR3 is TGTGCCAGCAGCGAGGAGGAGACAGGGAATCAGCCCCAGCATTTT.

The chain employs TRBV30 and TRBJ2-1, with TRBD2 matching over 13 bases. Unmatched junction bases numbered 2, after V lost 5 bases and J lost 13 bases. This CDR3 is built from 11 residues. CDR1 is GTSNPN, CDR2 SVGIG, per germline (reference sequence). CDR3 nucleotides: TGTGCCTGGGGGACTAGCGGGACACAGTTCTTC. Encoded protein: CAWGTSGTQFF.

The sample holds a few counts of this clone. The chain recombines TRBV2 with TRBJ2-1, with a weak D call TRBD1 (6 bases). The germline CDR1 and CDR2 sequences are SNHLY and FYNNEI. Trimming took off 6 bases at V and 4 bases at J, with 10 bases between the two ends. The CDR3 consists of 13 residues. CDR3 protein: CASRPTGYNEQFF. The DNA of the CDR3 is TGTGCCAGCAGACCCACAGGGTACAATGAGCAGTTCTTC.

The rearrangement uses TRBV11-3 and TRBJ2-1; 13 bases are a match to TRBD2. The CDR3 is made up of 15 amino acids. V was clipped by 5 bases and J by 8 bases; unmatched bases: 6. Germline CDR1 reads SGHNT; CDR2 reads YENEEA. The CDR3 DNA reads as TGTGCCAGCAGCGTTAAGGGGACTAGCGGGGATGAGCAGTTCTTC. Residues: CASSVKGTSGDEQFF.